These T cell receptor beta chains were read from a single sample in a study of blood T cell repertoires in COVID-19. Profiling relied on immunoSEQ multiplex PCR, and the TCRdb table lists in-frame clones only, not all of them. This table holds under 250,000 clones, over 65% found once. Source material: PBMCs or T cells enriched from blood (not recorded which). The receptor source for this set is a woman aged 60-75 years who had recovered from COVID-19. CDR3s include the opening cysteine and the closing phenylalanine or tryptophan. A D gene is named only where the DNA matches it firmly. Part of the rows lack a size; the others show once, few, many or a class for expanded clones.

V	size	D	length	J	DNA	CDR3
TRBV19	NA	NA	16	TRBJ1-1	TGTGCCAGTAGTATTTTTTTCGCGGGGGACCCAAGCGGAGCTTTCTTT	CASSIFFAGDPSGAFF
TRBV9	few	TRBD1	16	TRBJ2-7	TGTGCCAGCAGCGTAGCTGCGGGACAGGGCTCCTACGAGCAGTACTTC	CASSVAAGQGSYEQYF
TRBV11-2	once	TRBD1	17	TRBJ2-3	TGTGCCAGCAGCTTAGTAGGTTGGGGGACAGAAACAGATACGCAGTATTTT	CASSLVGWGTETDTQYF
TRBV2	NA	NA	12	TRBJ2-1	TGTGCCAGCAGTGAGCGAGGTAATGAGCAGTTCTTC	CASSERGNEQFF
TRBV7-3	once	NA	15	TRBJ2-1	TGTGCCAGCAGCCCCGCGGGGACGGCCTACAATGAGCAGTTCTTC	CASSPAGTAYNEQFF
TRBV7-2	NA	NA	15	TRBJ1-2	TGTGCCAGCAGCTTAGCAGGAGGGCCGGCTTATGGCTACACCTTC	CASSLAGGPAYGYTF
TRBV5-6	NA	NA	15	TRBJ2-1	TGTGCCAGCAGTCGTTACAGGGCCCCTTGGAATGAGCAGTTCTTC	CASSRYRAPWNEQFF
TRBV3-1/TRBV3-2	NA	TRBD2	16	TRBJ2-3	TGTGCCAGCAGCCAAGATGCCAGCGGGGTTACAGATACGCAGTATTTT	CASSQDASGVTDTQYF
TRBV9	once	TRBD2	12	TRBJ2-7	TGTGCCAGCAGTGCAGGGACTACCGAGCAGTACTTC	CASSAGTTEQYF
TRBV5-1	NA	NA	15	TRBJ1-1	TGCGCCAGCAGCTTGAAACAGCTGGGGCACACTGAAGCTTTCTTT	CASSLKQLGHTEAFF
TRBV30	few	NA	15	TRBJ2-7	TGTGCCTGGAGTCGGGGTGGTGGAGGGAGCTACGAGCAGTACTTC	CAWSRGGGGSYEQYF